Each of the 17 T cell receptor beta chains below was sequenced from the same sample in a study of cytomegalovirus exposure and HLA in healthy donors. This PCR relied on a set of 60 Vbeta primers and 13 Jbeta primers. The method was immunoSEQ multiplex PCR; TCRdb's version includes in-frame clones alone and lacks a portion of them. Of 80,000 to 95,000 clones in the sample, 79% were seen once. The sequencing sample was made of PBMCs. These receptors were collected from a middle-aged woman in good health and CMV-seropositive.

V gene TRBV15 combines with J gene TRBJ2-1, with 7 bases matching TRBD1. Germline V gene data show CDR1 as LNHNV and CDR2 as YYDKDF (reference sequence). The V gene end was trimmed by 3 bases and the J gene end by 0 bases; junction bases not matched to a gene: 2. This CDR3 spans 15 amino acids. Here the CDR3 DNA reads TGTGCCACCAGCAGGGACAGGAGCTCCTACAATGAGCAGTTCTTC. This translates into CATSRDRSSYNEQFF.

The chain links TRBV30 to TRBJ1-6; D call uncertain. Germline V gene lookup returns CDR1 GTSNPN and CDR2 SVGIG (reference sequence). CDR3 length: 12 residues. The V gene lost 2 bases and the J gene lost 7 bases, with 6 bases spanning the gap. DNA of the CDR3: TGTGCCTGGAGTAGAGAGAATTCACCCCTCCACTTT. Protein sequence: CAWSRENSPLHF.

For the CDR3, the DNA is TGTGCCAGCAGAGGGGACAAGAGCTACGAGCAGTACTTC. This gives the protein CASRGDKSYEQYF. The J gene is TRBJ2-7, the V gene TRBV7-8; TRBD1 might be the D (6 bases). Germline V gives CDR1 SGHVS, CDR2 FQNEAQ. V lost 6 bases and J 3 bases, leaving 12 bases between the germline ends. CDR3 length: 13 residues. The full variable domain, with the rest looked up from reference TRBV7-8 and TRBJ2-7, is GAGVSQSPRYKVAKRGQDVALRCDPISGHVSLFWYQQALGQGPEFLTYFQNEAQLDKSGLPSDRFFAERPEGSVSTLKIQRTQQEDSAVYLCASRGDKSYEQYFGPGTRLTVT.

The rearrangement joins TRBV10-2 to TRBJ1-1; D not certain. Germline V gene data show CDR1 as WSHSY and CDR2 as SAAADI. The length of the CDR3 is 16 residues. V was pared by 2 bases and J by 3 bases, with 16 bases between. CDR3 nucleotide sequence: TGCGCCAGCAGTGAGGGTCCGTATGGAGGAGACACTGAAGCTTTCTTT. Residues: CASSEGPYGGDTEAFF.

The chain has TRBV7-9 and TRBJ2-2; 9 bases are shared with TRBD1. J was trimmed by 4 bases and V by 4 bases; bases with no gene match: 1. CDR1 is SEHNR and CDR2 is FQNEAQ in the germline V gene (reference sequence). The CDR3 extends over 14 amino acids. In DNA, the CDR3 is TGTGCCAGCAGCTGGACAGGGGCCACCGGGGAGCTGTTTTTT. Its protein product is CASSWTGATGELFF.

A word on this clone: Compared with germline, one end of the junction differs, possibly owing to a read error. The DNA for the CDR3 is TGTGCCAGCAGCCGAGAGGGACAGCTCTATCGCTACACCTTC. It yields the protein CASSREGQLYRYTF. The chain joins TRBV6-1 to TRBJ1-2; 7 bases are shared with TRBD1. The CDR3 runs 14 residues. Germline V gene data show CDR1 as MNHNS and CDR2 as SASEGT.

The rearrangement joins TRBV11-2 to TRBJ2-7; 8 positions agree with TRBD2. The CDR3 has 16 residues. Trimming at V came to 5 bases and at J to 1 base, leaving 10 bases not matched to a gene. The germline V gene encodes CDR1 SGHAT and CDR2 FQNNGV. As DNA, the CDR3 is TGTGCCAGCAGCCCCATCGGGGCGGGGGGATCCTACGAGCAGTACTTC. As protein: CASSPIGAGGSYEQYF.

This chain uses TRBV7-9 with TRBJ1-3; 7 positions agree with TRBD1. The junction had 2 bases not matched to a gene; V was cut back by 8 bases and J by 4 bases. Germline CDR1 is SEHNR and CDR2 is FQNEAQ (reference sequence). The CDR3 runs to 12 residues. DNA of the CDR3: TGTGCCAGCGGGGACAGCGGAAACACCATATATTTT. Its translation is CASGDSGNTIYF.

The CDR3 loop reads CASSPPLAGGRTDTQYF. As DNA, the CDR3 is TGTGCCAGCAGCCCCCCTCTAGCGGGGGGGCGCACAGATACGCAGTATTTT. V and J are TRBV7-6 and TRBJ2-3, with TRBD2 identical over 12 bases. This CDR3 is 17 amino acids long. V lost 5 bases and J lost 1; bases outside the gene matches: 7. Germline CDR1 is SGHVS and CDR2 is FNYEAQ.

The sample holds a few counts of this clone. The same CDR3 can be traced to other DNA sequences in this sample. This chain joins TRBV30 and TRBJ2-7, with D hard to call. From germline, CDR1 is GTSNPN and CDR2 SVGIG (reference sequence). CDR3 length: 11 amino acids. V was trimmed by 3 bases and J by 3 bases, leaving 6 bases between them. The CDR3 region is CAWSLNYEQYF. In nucleotides, the CDR3 is TGTGCCTGGAGCCTAAACTACGAGCAGTACTTC. Full variable domain (missing parts from reference TRBV30 and TRBJ2-7): SQTIHQWPATLVQPVGSPLSLECTVEGTSNPNLYWYRQAAGRGLQLLFYSVGIGQISSEVPQNLSASRPQDRQFILSSKKLLLSDSGFYLCAWSLNYEQYFGPGTRLTVT.

The CDR3 sequence is CASSIQGHGTQPQHF. CDR3 in DNA: TGTGCCAGTAGTATACAGGGACACGGGACCCAGCCCCAGCATTTT. This chain connects TRBV19 to TRBJ1-5; D might be TRBD1 (6 bases). Trimming removed 2 bases from V and 7 bases from J, with 15 bases in between. The germline V gene has CDR1 LNHDA and CDR2 SQIVND (reference sequence). The CDR3 runs to 15 residues. Variable domain in full (rest from reference TRBV19 and TRBJ1-5): DGGITQSPKYLFRKEGQNVTLSCEQNLNHDAMYWYRQDPGQGLRLIYYSQIVNDFQKGDIAEGYSVSREKKESFPLTVTSAQKNPTAFYLCASSIQGHGTQPQHFGDGTRLSIL.

The chain uses TRBV30 and TRBJ2-5, with D perhaps matching TRBD1 (6 bases). The tail of the sequence fits TRBJ2-7 better, so the J call may be wrong. The CDR3 is 14 amino acids. Per germline, CDR1 GTSNPN and CDR2 SVGIG (reference sequence). In nucleotides, the CDR3 is TGTGCCTGGAGTGTACAGGGAACAGCCTACGAGCAGTACTTC. The encoded protein is CAWSVQGTAYEQYF.

J is TRBJ2-1 and V is TRBV6-4, with 9 bases lining up with TRBD1. Germline CDR1 reads MRHNA; CDR2 reads SNTAGT. CDR3 length: 15 residues. J gave up 7 bases and V 5 bases, and 9 bases lay outside the gene matches. CDR3 amino acids: CASSTTGGIINEQFF. The CDR3 DNA sequence: TGTGCCAGCAGTACGACAGGGGGGATAATTAATGAGCAGTTCTTC.

There are a few counts of this clone. The gene calls are TRBV6-1 and TRBJ2-7; no clear D gene. Germline CDR1 and CDR2: MNHNS and SASEGT. V was cut by 7 bases and J by 2 bases, with 12 bases left in between. The CDR3 extends over 13 amino acids. Here the CDR3 DNA reads TGTGCCAGCATACCCCCCGCTACCTACGAGCAGTACTTC. Its protein product is CASIPPATYEQYF.

The chain is built from TRBV19 and TRBJ1-2, with a weak D call TRBD1 (6 bases). Trimming took 3 bases from V and 0 from J, leaving 17 bases between them. Germline V lookup: CDR1 LNHDA, CDR2 SQIVND (reference sequence). There are 17 residues in the CDR3. The CDR3 nucleotides read TGTGCCAGTAGTATTCGGACGGGACAATCTACTAACTATGGCTACACCTTC. As protein: CASSIRTGQSTNYGYTF.

The chain has TRBV7-2 and TRBJ2-1; D possibly corresponds to TRBD2 (6 bases). V was cut by 4 bases and J by 10 bases, with 26 bases left in between. CDR1 is SGHTA, CDR2 FQGNSA, per germline. This CDR3 is built from 17 residues. The CDR3 region has the DNA TGTGCCAGCAGCTCATCCTTGGGACTTCTAGAAAGGAGGGAGCAGTTCTTC. This codes for CASSSSLGLLERREQFF.

The chain uses TRBV7-2 and TRBJ2-1; 10 bases line up with TRBD1. This CDR3 has 16 amino acids. The V segment lost 5 bases and the J segment 12 bases; nucleotides outside the gene matches: 16. Germline lookup yields CDR1 SGHTA and CDR2 FQGNSA. CDR3 amino acids: CASSVGGTGTGERQFF. The CDR3, as DNA: TGTGCCAGCAGCGTGGGAGGCACCGGGACAGGGGAGCGGCAGTTCTTC.